This TCR beta chain was recorded in a study of T-cell memory formation after mild COVID-19. Study information: Largely, the TCR clusters proved donor specific. Notes on the study in general: CD4/CD8 balance characterized clones contracting day 15 to 85, and CD4+ skew characterized later expanders.

Note on this clonotype: Its specificity is unknown.

Each CDR3 protein is one row after TCRdb ran MiXCR on the 5' RACE reads. The sample shows under 250,000 distinct CDR3 sequences, approximately 9% of them seen only once. Germline values: CDR1 DFQATT, CDR2 SNEGSKA (reference sequence). Trimming took off 2 bases at V and 8 bases at J, with 12 bases between the two ends. There are 12 residues in the CDR3. This chain uses TRBV20-1 with TRBJ1-1; D is unresolved. The source is a man aged 18 to 35 who had mild COVID-19 (a few samples of this study predate the infection). Cell type and time point are not known. The specimen was PBMCs or a T cell subset sorted from them (not recorded which). The CDR3 DNA reads TGCAGTGCTAGAACTGGCGAGTTAGAAGCTTTCTTT. It specifies CSARTGELEAFF.